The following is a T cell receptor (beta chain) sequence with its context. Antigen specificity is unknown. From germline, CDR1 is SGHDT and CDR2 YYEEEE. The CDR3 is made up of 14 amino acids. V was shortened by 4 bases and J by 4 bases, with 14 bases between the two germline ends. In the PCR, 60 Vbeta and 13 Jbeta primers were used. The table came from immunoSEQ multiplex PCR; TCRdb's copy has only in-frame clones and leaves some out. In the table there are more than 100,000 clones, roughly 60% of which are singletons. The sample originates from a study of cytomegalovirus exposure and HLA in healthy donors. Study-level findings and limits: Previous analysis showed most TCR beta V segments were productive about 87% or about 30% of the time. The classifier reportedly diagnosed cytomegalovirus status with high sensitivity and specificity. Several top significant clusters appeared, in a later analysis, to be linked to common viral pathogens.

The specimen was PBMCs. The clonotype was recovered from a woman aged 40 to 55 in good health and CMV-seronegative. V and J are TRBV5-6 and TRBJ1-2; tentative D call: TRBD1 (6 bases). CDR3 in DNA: TGTGCCAGCAGCGATGACAGGTGGCGCTATGGCTACACCTTC. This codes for CASSDDRWRYGYTF.